Listed here is a single T cell receptor (beta chain). Its target antigen remains unknown. One end of the junction varies from germline; a read error may be responsible. The CDR3 measures 14 amino acids from cysteine to phenylalanine. CDR3 DNA only is kept here, 42 bases in frame from base 1. CDR1 and CDR2 were assigned from the germline V gene (reference sequence) as SSHAT and FNYEAQ. These data are taken from a study of control samples from healthy donors and cancer patients (TCRdb year 2020). Libraries came from the immunoSEQ multiplex PCR assay. TCRdb limited this immuneACCESS table to in-frame rearrangements with V and J called. A share of clones is missing; checked studies link under half to unresolved V genes, and the rest is unexplained. This sample is represented by almost 90,000 clones; approximately 89% of them were singletons. The top ten hold around 20% of the sample.

The sequence links TRBV7-7 to TRBJ2-5; the D region is possibly TRBD1 or TRBD2, each matching across 7 bases. The sequence came from a man younger than 40 in good health. Source material: blood. The sequence in DNA is TGTGCTAGCAGCCCAGGGGGGGGCCTAGAGACCCAGTACTTC. Translated, this is CASSPGGGLETQYF.